The 23 T cell receptor beta chains given below trace back to one sample, sequenced in a study of shared clonotypes between healthy human individuals (dated by TCRdb to about 2020). To prepare the library, the immunoSEQ multiplex PCR assay was applied. TCRdb re-hosts the immuneACCESS table, in-frame sequences only. Its copies lack some clones; in the studies checked, an unresolved V gene accounts for under half of them, and the cause for the rest is not known. In this sample the table shows about 500,000 clones, roughly 80% of which occur a single time. The ten largest clones capture approximately 12% of the sample. The sequenced sample consisted of PBMCs. The receptors were gathered from a woman aged 40 to 50 in good health. Some clones in this sample may be carry-over from other donors' samples.

This sequence joins TRBV7-2 and TRBJ2-7; TRBD1 aligns across 12 bases. Trimming cost V 5 bases and J 4 bases; bases outside gene matches: 6. CDR1 is SGHTA, CDR2 FQGNSA, per germline. The CDR3 extends over 15 amino acids. The DNA of the CDR3 is TGTGCCAGCAGCGTCGGGACAGGGGGCAGATACGAGCAGTACTTC. It yields the protein CASSVGTGGRYEQYF.

V is TRBV7-9 and J is TRBJ1-4, with D perhaps matching TRBD1 (6 bases). Germline CDR1 and CDR2: SEHNR and FQNEAQ (reference sequence). This CDR3 comprises 14 residues. The V and J ends lost 11 bases and 7 bases respectively, with 20 bases between them. As DNA, the CDR3 is TGTGCCTCTCGCTCGGGGGCTGATAGTGAAAAACTGTTTTTT. Amino acids: CASRSGADSEKLFF.

About this clone: This may be a read error: a much more frequent sequence differs by one nucleotide. Other DNA sequences of this sample code for an identical CDR3. V gene TRBV28 combines with J gene TRBJ2-2; 7 bases match TRBD1. Per germline, CDR1 MDHEN and CDR2 SYDVKM. CDR3 length equals 16 residues. Here the CDR3 reads CASRTPGQLNTGELFF. As DNA, the CDR3 is TGTGCCAGCAGAACTCCGGGACAGTTGAACACCGGGGAGCTGTTTTTC.

This clone is a singleton in its sample. V is TRBV7-2 and J is TRBJ2-3; 11 bases line up with TRBD2. Germline trimming cut 3 bases from V and 4 bases from J; bases unmatched to any gene: 3. Germline loops: CDR1 SGHTA, CDR2 FQGNSA. The CDR3 has 15 amino acids. In DNA form, the CDR3 reads TGTGCCAGCAGCTTGACTAGCGGGAATTCAGATACGCAGTATTTT. Encoded protein: CASSLTSGNSDTQYF.

The V and J genes are TRBV7-9 and TRBJ2-2, with D perhaps matching TRBD2 (5 bases). Between the trimmed V and J ends, which lost 2 bases and 5 bases, there was a span of 9 bases. Per germline, CDR1 SEHNR and CDR2 FQNEAQ (reference sequence). CDR3 size: 14 residues. The CDR3 loop reads CASSLLRGTGELFF. Here the CDR3 DNA reads TGTGCCAGCAGCTTATTACGGGGAACCGGGGAGCTGTTTTTT.

The gene calls are TRBV7-2 and TRBJ2-7; possibly TRBD1 or TRBD2 for D (5 bases each). CDR1 and CDR2 (germline): SGHTA, FQGNSA. This CDR3 contains 15 residues. V lost 5 bases, J lost 2 bases, and 16 bases lay in between. The CDR3 DNA reads TGTGCCAGCAGCCAAGCAGGGACGACGACCTACGAGCAGTACTTC. Translating it yields CASSQAGTTTYEQYF.

A remark on this clone: The junction and the germline gene differ at one end; a read error may be behind it. The chain has TRBV7-7 and TRBJ2-1; 10 bases line up with TRBD2. This CDR3 has 14 amino acids. The germline CDR1 and CDR2 sequences are SSHAT and FNYEAQ (reference sequence). The CDR3 DNA reads TGTGCTAGCAGCTTAGCGGGAGGCCAGGGAGAGCAGTTCTTC. This translates into CASSLAGGQGEQFF.

This clone turned up a few times. The chain carries TRBV19 and TRBJ2-1, with TRBD2 identical over 7 bases. CDR3 length equals 16 residues. Germline V gene data show CDR1 as LNHDA and CDR2 as SQIVND (reference sequence). V was pared by 1 base and J by 6 bases, with 9 bases of the junction left unmatched. CDR3 in DNA: TGTGCCAGTAGTATAGGACGGGGGAGGGAGTCCAATGAGCAGTTCTTC. This translates into CASSIGRGRESNEQFF.

This clone occurred a few times. This rearrangement joins TRBV10-2 to TRBJ2-2; D call uncertain. The CDR3 spans 15 residues. Deletions cut 2 bases from V and 2 bases from J, with 9 bases between. Germline assignment: CDR1 WSHSY and CDR2 SAAADI. For the CDR3, the DNA is TGCGCCAGCAGTGAGGTCAGCCCCAACACCGGGGAGCTGTTTTTT. Amino acid sequence: CASSEVSPNTGELFF.

The chain uses TRBV7-2 and TRBJ1-5, with D perhaps TRBD1 (5 bases). Germline assignment: CDR1 SGHTA and CDR2 FQGNSA. Trimming cost V 1 base and J 0 bases, with 7 bases left between them. CDR3 length equals 15 residues. CDR3 amino acids: CASSLVTDSNQPQHF. As DNA, the CDR3 is TGTGCCAGCAGCTTAGTGACAGATAGCAATCAGCCCCAGCATTTT.

V is TRBV7-9 and J is TRBJ2-1, with 7 bases aligning to TRBD2. This CDR3 region has 13 residues. V trimming: 5 bases; J trimming: 9 bases; junction bases outside the gene matches: 7. From germline, CDR1 is SEHNR and CDR2 FQNEAQ (reference sequence). CDR3 in DNA: TGTGCCAGCAGCCCTCCCGGGGGGTCTGAGCAGTTCTTC. Its protein is CASSPPGGSEQFF.

This sequence joins TRBV2 and TRBJ1-2; D not certain. Germline loops: CDR1 SNHLY, CDR2 FYNNEI. The CDR3 has 13 amino acids. The V gene lost 3 bases and the J gene lost 2 bases, with 7 bases spanning the gap. The CDR3 DNA reads TGTGCCAGCAGTGAGGACCTAAACTATGGCTACACCTTC. This translates into CASSEDLNYGYTF.

V is TRBV5-6 and J is TRBJ2-7; D ambiguous. In germline, CDR1 is SGHDT, CDR2 YYEEEE. This CDR3 is built from 13 residues. V was trimmed by 3 bases and J by 4 bases, leaving 11 bases between them. CDR3 coding DNA: TGTGCCAGCAGCTATAGAAGACCATACGAGCAGTACTTC. Translating gives CASSYRRPYEQYF.

This clone has more than one count but fewer than ten. This chain connects TRBV19 to TRBJ2-5; D uncertain. V was trimmed by 3 bases and J by 1 base, leaving 12 bases between them. The CDR3 is 15 amino acids. Germline V lookup: CDR1 LNHDA, CDR2 SQIVND (reference sequence). The CDR3 here is CASSISSLPQETQYF. The CDR3 DNA reads as TGTGCCAGTAGTATTTCTAGTCTCCCCCAAGAGACCCAGTACTTC.

The chain recombines TRBV18 with TRBJ1-1, with D uncertain. This CDR3 has 14 residues. Germline values: CDR1 KGHSH, CDR2 LQKENI. V was shortened by 6 bases and J by 3 bases, with 14 bases between the two germline ends. CDR3 sequence: CASSGGVVDTEAFF. CDR3 bases: TGTGCCAGCTCCGGCGGGGTTGTTGACACTGAAGCTTTCTTT. Using reference TRBV18 and TRBJ1-1 for the parts outside the CDR3, the full variable domain is NAGVMQNPRHLVRRRGQEARLRCSPMKGHSHVYWYRQLPEEGLKFMVYLQKENIIDESGMPKERFSAEFPKEGPSILRIQQVVRGDSAAYFCASSGGVVDTEAFFGQGTRLTVV.

V is TRBV30 and J is TRBJ2-5; D unclear. TRBJ2-7 matches the DNA end more closely, so the J call is doubtful. CDR3 length: 12 residues. Looked up from germline, CDR1 is GTSNPN and CDR2 is SVGIG (reference sequence). The CDR3 here is CAWSIAAYEQYF. CDR3 nucleotides: TGTGCCTGGAGTATCGCGGCCTACGAGCAGTACTTC.

The CDR3 sequence is CAWSVPTEAFF. The DNA of the CDR3 is TGTGCCTGGAGTGTACCCACTGAAGCTTTCTTT. The V and J genes are TRBV30 and TRBJ1-1; no clear D. The CDR3 covers 11 residues. Germline CDR1 reads GTSNPN; CDR2 reads SVGIG (reference sequence). The V gene lost 0 bases and the J gene lost 4 bases, with 3 bases spanning the gap.

The chain employs TRBV10-3 and TRBJ1-1; D might be TRBD1 (6 bases). The germline V gene encodes CDR1 ENHRY and CDR2 SYGVKD. CDR3 length equals 14 residues. The ends were cut back, 3 bases at V and 1 base at J, with 9 bases in the middle. The CDR3 region has the DNA TGTGCCATCAGTGACCAGGGGTGGAACACTGAAGCTTTCTTT. Its translation: CAISDQGWNTEAFF.

The chain has TRBV14 and TRBJ2-5; D remains unclear. V was shortened by 3 bases and J by 3 bases, with 5 bases between the two germline ends. CDR1 is SGHDN and CDR2 is FVKESK in the germline V gene. The CDR3 totals 12 residues. CDR3 protein: CASSHRKETQYF. The CDR3 DNA reads TGTGCCAGCAGCCACAGGAAAGAGACCCAGTACTTC. Filled out from reference TRBV14 and TRBJ2-5, the complete variable domain reads EAGVTQFPSHSVIEKGQTVTLRCDPISGHDNLYWYRRVMGKEIKFLLHFVKESKQDESGMPNNRFLAERTGGTYSTLKVQPAELEDSGVYFCASSHRKETQYFGPGTRLLVL.

Of note for this clone: A much larger clone lies a single base off, so this may be a read error. The same CDR3 also results from other DNA sequences found in this sample. The chain joins TRBV13 to TRBJ1-1, with D perhaps TRBD1 (5 bases). The CDR3 runs 16 residues. The germline V gene encodes CDR1 PRHDT and CDR2 FYEKMQ (reference sequence). The CDR3, as DNA: TGTGCCAGCAGCTCGGGCCTTCATAACGGGGGGACTGAGGCTTTCTTT. The encoded protein is CASSSGLHNGGTEAFF.

V and J are TRBV7-2 and TRBJ2-1; 7 bases match TRBD2. The CDR3 runs 15 residues. The germline gives CDR1 SGHTA, CDR2 FQGNSA. Losses at the gene ends were 4 bases for V and 4 bases for J; bases not matched to a gene: 7. DNA for the CDR3: TGTGCCAGCAGCTCCGCGGGAGCGAGGTACAATGAGCAGTTCTTC. Residues: CASSSAGARYNEQFF. Supplemented by reference TRBV7-2 and TRBJ2-1, the full variable domain reads GAGVSQSPSNKVTEKGKDVELRCDPISGHTALYWYRQSLGQGLEFLIYFQGNSAPDKSGLPSDRFSAERTGGSVSTLTIQRTQQEDSAVYLCASSSAGARYNEQFFGPGTRLTVL.

The genes are TRBV19 and TRBJ2-2; D tentatively reads TRBD1 or TRBD2 (5 bases each). Deletions cut 4 bases from V and 7 bases from J, with 16 bases between. The CDR3 covers 15 residues. Germline V gives CDR1 LNHDA, CDR2 SQIVND (reference sequence). Written as DNA, the CDR3 is TGTGCCAGTAGTAATCCGGGACGAAAAATCGGGGAGCTGTTTTTT. Its protein product is CASSNPGRKIGELFF.

Remarks on this clone: It is likely a read error: a sequence one base away is far more abundant. This chain joins TRBV7-9 and TRBJ2-7; D call uncertain. Germline assignment: CDR1 SEHNR and CDR2 FQNEAQ (reference sequence). CDR3 length: 13 amino acids. In DNA form, the CDR3 reads TGTGCCAGCAGCTTCTCAGGAGAGTACGAGCAGCACTTC. Its translation is CASSFSGEYEQHF.